This TCR beta chain stems from a study of cytomegalovirus exposure and HLA in healthy donors. This clone has a single count. The target antigen is unknown. Regarding the study as a whole: Across donors, most TCRs were seen rarely, yet some public ones were widespread. A list of about 180 TCR beta chains associated with cytomegalovirus was given. Clusters of TCRs from the first cohort tended to co-occur in the roughly 120 validation repertoires (as a later analysis found).

V gave up 2 bases and J gave up 7 bases; unmatched junction bases: 1. CDR1 and CDR2 from the germline V gene are SGHTA and FQGTGA. This CDR3 contains 14 residues. Repertoires were generated with immunoSEQ multiplex PCR, while TCRdb's copy carries only in-frame clones and drops some. The sample has about 74,000 clones, about 95% seen once. Sequencing was performed on PBMCs. The receptor comes from a woman aged 18-29 years in good health and CMV-seropositive. The genes are TRBV7-3 and TRBJ2-1; 11 bases are shared with TRBD2. DNA of the CDR3: TGTGCCAGCAGCTTACTAGCGGGAGGAAATGAGCAGTTCTTC. Translation gives CASSLLAGGNEQFF.